This TCR beta chain was identified in a study of early T cells in non-severe SARS-CoV-2 infection. Study-level background: Unsorted whole-blood RNA was sequenced in bulk, leaving chains unpaired.

Individual cDNA molecules each received unique molecular identifiers attached to them. Each CDR3 protein gets one entry after TCRdb re-called the 5' RACE reads with MiXCR. The table lists about 97,000 distinct CDR3 sequences, 11% of them singletons. This clonotype was detected only a few times. No antigen is known for it. The study, taken as a whole, reports: VDJdb matching, biased toward anti-spike CD8 responses, missed private and CD4 specificities.

This CDR3 has 15 residues. The V gene's germline CDR1 is KGHDR and CDR2 SFDVKD. Trimming took 4 bases from V and 1 from J; bases not matched to a gene: 2. This receptor was obtained from an adult who was a healthcare worker with PCR-confirmed SARS-CoV-2 infection or an uninfected control (not recorded which). This chain joins TRBV24-1 and TRBJ2-2; 7 positions agree with TRBD1. Sample: whole blood, taken at baseline. The DNA for the CDR3 is TGTGCCACCAGTGACTGGACAGGGAACACCGGGGAGCTGTTTTTT. This gives the protein CATSDWTGNTGELFF.